Listed here are 14 T cell receptor beta chains from one sample, sequenced in a study of blood T cell repertoires in COVID-19. Sequencing was performed with immunoSEQ multiplex PCR; in TCRdb, only in-frame clones are kept and a portion is missing. This table has roughly 450,000 clones, roughly 91% appearing once. The sequencing input was PBMCs or T cells enriched from blood (not recorded which). These TCRs come from a man younger than 35 who had recovered from COVID-19.

The genes are TRBV7-9 and TRBJ2-1; D is perhaps TRBD2 (6 bases). This CDR3 is 17 amino acids long. Per the germline V gene, CDR1 is SEHNR and CDR2 is FQNEAQ (reference sequence). V was pared by 5 bases and J by 5 bases, with 22 bases between. DNA of the CDR3: TGTGCCAGCAGCACTAGCCGCGCGTGGGCCATCGACAATGAGCAGTTCTTC. This encodes CASSTSRAWAIDNEQFF.

This rearrangement joins TRBV7-9 to TRBJ1-1, with D hard to call. The CDR3 has 13 residues. V lost 1 base, J lost 7 bases, and 10 bases lay in between. Germline lookup yields CDR1 SEHNR and CDR2 FQNEAQ (reference sequence). The CDR3 sequence: CASSLELGSEAFF. The CDR3 DNA reads TGTGCCAGCAGCTTAGAGTTGGGCAGTGAAGCTTTCTTT.

The CDR3 DNA reads TGTGCCAGCAGCTTGGCAGGGTTCACTGAAGCTTTCTTT. Encoded protein: CASSLAGFTEAFF. The chain employs TRBV5-5 and TRBJ1-1, with D maybe TRBD1 (5 bases). CDR1 and CDR2 (germline): SGHKS, YYEKEE (reference sequence). V shed 0 bases and J shed 4 bases, with 7 bases lying between them. The CDR3 sequence is 13 residues long.

The genes are TRBV4-1 and TRBJ2-1, with a weak D call TRBD2 (7 bases). Trimming took off 2 bases at V and 1 base at J, with 12 bases between the two ends. The germline gives CDR1 MGHRA, CDR2 YSYEKL. The CDR3 contains 16 residues. CDR3 residues: CASSQLGGGSYNEQFF. CDR3 nucleotide sequence: TGCGCCAGCAGCCAACTAGGGGGGGGGTCCTACAATGAGCAGTTCTTC.

The CDR3 here is CASSLTGGLQQETQYF. CDR3 in DNA: TGCGCCAGCAGCCTTACAGGGGGCCTCCAACAAGAGACCCAGTACTTC. The V call is TRBV5-1, the J call TRBJ2-5, with TRBD1 matching over 9 bases. V lost 4 bases, J lost 2 bases, and 9 bases stayed unmatched. CDR1 is SGHRS, CDR2 YFSETQ, per germline. CDR3 length: 16 residues.

V and J are TRBV29-1 and TRBJ1-5; 9 bases are a match to TRBD1. J gave up 7 bases and V 4 bases, and 2 bases lay outside the gene matches. Looked up from germline, CDR1 is SQVTM and CDR2 is ANQGSEA. This CDR3 region has 12 residues. This CDR3 is CSVGTGEQPQHF. The CDR3 nucleotides read TGCAGCGTTGGGACAGGGGAACAGCCCCAGCATTTT.

Here the CDR3 reads CASSFRHPRGSNQPQHF. The CDR3 DNA reads as TGTGCCAGCAGCTTTCGACACCCTCGCGGGAGCAATCAGCCCCAGCATTTT. The gene calls are TRBV7-8 and TRBJ1-5; no clear D. Trimming removed 3 bases at V and 1 base at J, with 16 bases between. CDR1 is SGHVS, CDR2 FQNEAQ, per germline. The CDR3 contains 17 residues.

V gene TRBV7-8 combines with J gene TRBJ1-1; TRBD1 is a possible D gene (5 bases). The CDR3 extends over 15 amino acids. Germline-derived CDR1 and CDR2 are SGHVS and FQNEAQ. V lost 5 bases, J lost 1 base, and 14 bases lay in between. Here the CDR3 reads CASSTRGGENTEAFF. The CDR3 DNA follows: TGTGCCAGCAGCACCCGGGGAGGGGAGAACACTGAAGCTTTCTTT.

The rearrangement uses TRBV28 and TRBJ1-5; D remains ambiguous. This CDR3 is built from 13 residues. Trimming took 6 bases from V and 1 from J, leaving 7 bases between them. From germline, CDR1 is MDHEN and CDR2 SYDVKM. The CDR3 DNA sequence: TGTGCCAGCAGAACACCGAGCAATCAGCCCCAGCATTTT. Amino acid sequence: CASRTPSNQPQHF.

This rearrangement joins TRBV18 to TRBJ2-5; 14 bases are a match to TRBD2. This CDR3 has 18 residues. Germline V gene data show CDR1 as KGHSH and CDR2 as LQKENI. V was pared by 4 bases and J by 0 bases, with 7 bases of the junction left unmatched. The CDR3 nucleotides read TGTGCCAGCTCACTAGGACTAGCGGGGGGACCTAACCAAGAGACCCAGTACTTC. It yields the protein CASSLGLAGGPNQETQYF.

This chain connects TRBV6-5 to TRBJ2-1, with 7 bases that match TRBD2. V dropped 0 bases and J dropped 7; count of bases not matched to a gene: 6. CDR1 and CDR2 from the germline V gene are MNHEY and SVGAGI. The CDR3 contains 15 residues. The CDR3: CASSYSGLADNEQFF. CDR3 DNA sequence: TGTGCCAGCAGTTACTCTGGTCTAGCGGATAATGAGCAGTTCTTC.

This rearrangement joins TRBV6-5 to TRBJ1-1; tentative D call: TRBD1 (5 bases). The CDR3 has 14 amino acids. The germline CDR1 and CDR2 sequences are MNHEY and SVGAGI. V gave up 2 bases and J gave up 11 bases, with 18 bases separating them. The CDR3 here is CASSYEAGYGGAFF. The CDR3 DNA is TGTGCCAGCAGTTACGAGGCGGGTTACGGGGGTGCTTTCTTT.

The chain has TRBV15 and TRBJ2-5; weak D call: TRBD2 (5 bases). This CDR3 contains 15 residues. Trimming left V 0 bases short and J 5 bases short, with 13 bases between. Germline CDR1 is LNHNV and CDR2 is YYDKDF (reference sequence). The DNA of the CDR3 is TGTGCCACCAGCAGAGATAGAGAGGGCTCGGAGACCCAGTACTTC. Its translation: CATSRDREGSETQYF.

This clone came up once. The V and J genes are TRBV11-2 and TRBJ1-2; D remains ambiguous. The germline V and J ends were trimmed by 4 bases and 6 bases, with 6 bases remaining between them. CDR3 length: 11 amino acids. CDR1 is SGHAT, CDR2 FQNNGV, per germline. The CDR3 DNA reads TGTGCCAGCAGCTCCTTCCATGGCTACACCTTC. Translation gives CASSSFHGYTF.